This T cell receptor (beta chain) is drawn from a study of CD8+ T cells in alopecia areata. Overall study results and limits: Lesional scalp exceeded normal scalp in clonality, especially in alopecia totalis/universalis. Sequencing of scalp samples also includes resident alphabeta T cells from normal skin. Expanded CD8+ clones among the top 100, as well as scalp clonality, were significantly decreased by tofacitinib.

Once RNA had been extracted, it was reverse transcribed into cDNA to act as the sequencing template. The method was immunoSEQ multiplex PCR; TCRdb's version includes in-frame clones alone and lacks a portion of them. The profile covers 200,000 to 250,000 clones, with less than 50% appearing a single time and roughly 2.6% taken by the ten largest. Germline CDR1 and CDR2: SGHTA and FQGNSA. This CDR3 spans 16 amino acids. V was clipped by 1 base and J by 3 bases; unmatched bases: 5. Details on this clone: Its antigen is unknown.

As to treatment: oral pan-JAK inhibitor, 5-10 mg twice daily. Lesional scalp punch biopsies and peripheral blood came from alopecia areata patients. Material: CD4+ T cells sorted from blood, obtained at approximately week 36, from a patient treated with tofacitinib. The chain couples TRBV7-2 to TRBJ2-5, with TRBD2 matching 10 bases. The sequence was obtained from a human donor with alopecia areata. The CDR3 region is CASSLVWLAGEETQYF. CDR3 bases: TGTGCCAGCAGCTTAGTTTGGCTAGCGGGAGAAGAGACCCAGTACTTC.